These T cell receptor beta chains were read from a single sample in a study of cytomegalovirus exposure and HLA in healthy donors. Sequencing used immunoSEQ multiplex PCR; TCRdb keeps in-frame clones, though not all of them. The listing contains some 72,000 clones. Sequencing used PBMCs. The receptors stem from a man younger than 40 in good health and CMV-seronegative. Each CDR3 is given with its conserved first and last residue. The D gene is left open where the match is weak.

V: TRBV11-2; length: 13; J: TRBJ2-1; D: TRBD1; DNA: TGTGCCAGCAGCCTGGGACAGCACAATGAGCAGTTCTTC; CDR3: CASSLGQHNEQFF
V: TRBV28; length: 17; J: TRBJ1-4; D: TRBD1; DNA: TGTGCCAGCAGTTTAAGGGCAGGGGGCAGAACTAATGAAAAACTGTTTTTT; CDR3: CASSLRAGGRTNEKLFF
V: TRBV7-6; length: 13; J: TRBJ1-1; D: TRBD1; DNA: TGTGCCAGCAGCTTGGACAGGGGTACTGAAGCTTTCTTT; CDR3: CASSLDRGTEAFF
V: TRBV6-1; length: 15; J: TRBJ1-4; D: -; DNA: TGTGCCAGCAGATTATTCAGCGACCTTAATGAAAAACTGTTTTTT; CDR3: CASRLFSDLNEKLFF
V: TRBV4-2; length: 20; J: TRBJ2-1; D: TRBD2; DNA: TGTGCCAGCAGCCAAGGGGGGGGAGAGCCTAGCGGGGGAGTTAACAATGAGCAGTTCTTC; CDR3: CASSQGGGEPSGGVNNEQFF
V: TRBV4-3; length: 15; J: TRBJ1-3; D: TRBD1; DNA: TGCGCCAGCAGCCCACGGGACAGGGTTGGAAACACCATATATTTT; CDR3: CASSPRDRVGNTIYF
V: TRBV30; length: 14; J: TRBJ2-7; D: TRBD2; DNA: TGTGCCTGGAGCGGGGGGACTGTTTCCTACGAGCAGTACTTC; CDR3: CAWSGGTVSYEQYF
V: TRBV5-6; length: 15; J: TRBJ2-2; D: TRBD2; DNA: TGTGCCAGCAGCCCGGGACTAGCGAGCACCGGGGAGCTGTTTTTT; CDR3: CASSPGLASTGELFF
V: TRBV6-5; length: 14; J: TRBJ2-5; D: -; DNA: TGTGCCAGCAGTTTTCGACTGGAGACCGAGACCCAGTACTTC; CDR3: CASSFRLETETQYF
V: TRBV19; length: 15; J: TRBJ2-2; D: -; DNA: TGTGCCAGTAGTATAGCCCCCTCAGGGCCCGGGGAGCTGTTTTTT; CDR3: CASSIAPSGPGELFF
V: TRBV6-5; length: 13; J: TRBJ2-3; D: -; DNA: TGTGCCAGCAGCCTTGACTGGGTAGATACGCAGTATTTT; CDR3: CASSLDWVDTQYF
V: TRBV7-9; length: 15; J: TRBJ2-1; D: -; DNA: TGTGCCAGCAGCCCGCATACTAAACTCGACAATGAGCAGTTCTTC; CDR3: CASSPHTKLDNEQFF
V: TRBV5-1; length: 15; J: TRBJ2-2; D: -; DNA: TGCGCCAGCAGCTTTAGGACAGCGAACACCGGGGAGCTGTTTTTT; CDR3: CASSFRTANTGELFF
V: TRBV6-5; length: 14; J: TRBJ1-6; D: -; DNA: TGTGCCAGCAGTTACTCAGGGGTTAATTCACCCCTCCACTTT; CDR3: CASSYSGVNSPLHF
V: TRBV6-1; length: 14; J: TRBJ1-5; D: TRBD1; DNA: TGTGCCAGCAGTGACCGACAGGGCGGTCAGCCCCAGCATTTT; CDR3: CASSDRQGGQPQHF
V: TRBV30; length: 14; J: TRBJ2-5; D: -; DNA: TGTGCCTGGGCAAGACAGGTTTTGCGAGAGACCCAGTACTTC; CDR3: CAWARQVLRETQYF
V: TRBV5-1; length: 15; J: TRBJ2-2; D: -; DNA: TGCGCCAGCAGCTTCAGGGGTTCGAACACCGGGGAGCTGTTTTTT; CDR3: CASSFRGSNTGELFF
V: TRBV6-1; length: 12; J: TRBJ2-1; D: TRBD2; DNA: TGTGCCACCCGGGACTACAACAATGAGCAGTTCTTC; CDR3: CATRDYNNEQFF
V: TRBV18; length: 15; J: TRBJ2-7; D: -; DNA: TGTGCCAGCTCACTACGGTTCAGGACAGATCGGGAGCAGTACTTC; CDR3: CASSLRFRTDREQYF
V: TRBV29-1; length: 19; J: TRBJ1-1; D: TRBD1; DNA: TGCAGCGTTGTAGGCCAACGGGCCCGGGACAGGGGATTGAACACTGAAGCTTTCTTT; CDR3: CSVVGQRARDRGLNTEAFF
V: TRBV5-6; length: 13; J: TRBJ2-5; D: -; DNA: TGTGCCAGCAGCTTGGACCCGAGAGAGACCCAGTACTTC; CDR3: CASSLDPRETQYF
V: TRBV5-1; length: 15; J: TRBJ2-7; D: TRBD1; DNA: TGCGCCAGCAGCGATACTACAAGGACAGGCTACGAGCAGTACTTC; CDR3: CASSDTTRTGYEQYF
V: TRBV5-6; length: 13; J: TRBJ2-2; D: -; DNA: TGTGCCAGCAGCTTGCCTACCACCGGGGAGCTGTTTTTT; CDR3: CASSLPTTGELFF
V: TRBV28; length: 14; J: TRBJ2-7; D: TRBD1; DNA: TGTGCCAGCAGTTACGGACAGGGTAACTACGAGCAGTACTTC; CDR3: CASSYGQGNYEQYF
V: TRBV25-1; length: 13; J: TRBJ1-1; D: -; DNA: TGTGCCAGCAGTGACAGACAGTACACTGAAGCTTTCTTT; CDR3: CASSDRQYTEAFF
V: TRBV4-1; length: 16; J: TRBJ2-7; D: TRBD2; DNA: TGCGCCAGCAGCCAAAAAGCGGGGGGTACTTCCTACGAGCAGTACTTC; CDR3: CASSQKAGGTSYEQYF
V: TRBV28; length: 15; J: TRBJ2-7; D: TRBD2; DNA: TGTGCCAGCAGTTTTAGCGGGGATCGGACCTACGAGCAGTACTTC; CDR3: CASSFSGDRTYEQYF
V: TRBV11-3; length: 15; J: TRBJ2-2; D: -; DNA: TGTGCCAGCAGCTTAGTCAGGGGATCCACCGGGGAGCTGTTTTTT; CDR3: CASSLVRGSTGELFF
V: TRBV27; length: 13; J: TRBJ2-2; D: -; DNA: TGTGCCAGCAGTCTACAGGGTCCCGGGGAGCTGTTTTTT; CDR3: CASSLQGPGELFF
V: TRBV12-5; length: 14; J: TRBJ2-1; D: TRBD2; DNA: TGTGCTAGTGGAATCGGGGGGGCGTACAATGAGCAGTTCTTC; CDR3: CASGIGGAYNEQFF
V: TRBV11-3; length: 14; J: TRBJ2-1; D: TRBD1; DNA: TGTGCCAGCAGCTTGGCAGGGGGCTACAATGAGCAGTTCTTC; CDR3: CASSLAGGYNEQFF
V: TRBV28; length: 17; J: TRBJ2-3; D: TRBD2; DNA: TGTGCCAGCAGCCCCGGGACTAGCGGAGCCCTAGTGGGTCCGCAGTATTTT; CDR3: CASSPGTSGALVGPQYF
V: TRBV19; length: 17; J: TRBJ1-1; D: -; DNA: TGTGCCAGTAGTCCCCGCACGGGGGTGGGCATGAACACTGAAGCTTTCTTT; CDR3: CASSPRTGVGMNTEAFF
V: TRBV6-5; length: 15; J: TRBJ2-5; D: -; DNA: TGTGCCAGCAGAAGGGGAGGCGGCGCCCAAGAGACCCAGTACTTC; CDR3: CASRRGGGAQETQYF
V: TRBV6-5; length: 13; J: TRBJ2-5; D: -; DNA: TGTGCCAGCAGCCGGGGTCGCCAAGAGACCCAGTACTTC; CDR3: CASSRGRQETQYF
V: TRBV4-2; length: 17; J: TRBJ2-7; D: TRBD2; DNA: TGTGCCAGCAGCCAAGCAGGGCTAAGGACTAGCGGGTACGAGCAGTACTTC; CDR3: CASSQAGLRTSGYEQYF
V: TRBV11-2; length: 18; J: TRBJ2-5; D: TRBD2; DNA: TGTGCCAGCAGCTTACGGAGTAGCGGGAGAGTAACGGGGGAGACCCAGTACTTC; CDR3: CASSLRSSGRVTGETQYF
V: TRBV19; length: 16; J: TRBJ2-3; D: TRBD2; DNA: TGTGCCAGTAGTATCGGGCTAGCGGGAGCCCCAGATACGCAGTATTTT; CDR3: CASSIGLAGAPDTQYF
V: TRBV29-1; length: 15; J: TRBJ1-3; D: TRBD1; DNA: TGCAGCGTCGGAACGGGACAGGGTACTGGAAACACCATATATTTT; CDR3: CSVGTGQGTGNTIYF
V: TRBV11-2; length: 15; J: TRBJ1-1; D: TRBD1; DNA: TGTGCCAGCAAGGTAGGGGGCGCGGGGTACACTGAAGCTTTCTTT; CDR3: CASKVGGAGYTEAFF
V: TRBV5-5; length: 13; J: TRBJ2-7; D: -; DNA: TGTGCCAGCAGGCATACCAGCTCCTACGAGCAGTACTTC; CDR3: CASRHTSSYEQYF
V: TRBV5-4; length: 13; J: TRBJ2-3; D: -; DNA: TGTGCCAGCAGTAGGTCCGGGTTGGATACGCAGTATTTT; CDR3: CASSRSGLDTQYF
V: TRBV7-9; length: 16; J: TRBJ1-2; D: -; DNA: TGTGCCAGCAGCCAGCGGAGCGGGGGGCAGGACTATGGCTACACCTTC; CDR3: CASSQRSGGQDYGYTF
V: TRBV7-2; length: 15; J: TRBJ2-1; D: TRBD2; DNA: TGTGCCAGCAGCTTAGCATCTAGCGGGTACAATGAGCAGTTCTTC; CDR3: CASSLASSGYNEQFF
V: TRBV4-1; length: 18; J: TRBJ2-1; D: TRBD2; DNA: TGCGCCAGCAGCCGTGACCCCCGATATGGGACTACCTACAATGAGCAGTTCTTC; CDR3: CASSRDPRYGTTYNEQFF
V: TRBV6-4; length: 14; J: TRBJ1-1; D: -; DNA: TGTGCCAGCAGTGCCAAGGGGGAGAACACTGAAGATTTCTTT; CDR3: CASSAKGENTEDFF